Described below is a single T cell receptor (beta chain) sequence and its context. The antigen is unknown. The data stem from a study of beta chain features in type 1 diabetes. Study overall: Patients looked much like healthy donors when it came to age, gender and cell yields. Sorted cells examined across all samples numbered around 99,000,000.

Donors contributed one heparinised blood draw apiece, averaging about 110 mL. A sort by CD45RO/CCR7/CD25/CD127/CD95/CD27 yielded CD4+ naive, central memory, regulatory and stem cell-like memory cells. The study, taken as a whole, reports: Moderate but significant shortening of TCRB CDR3s was recorded in all four CD4+ subsets from Type 1 diabetes patients.

Expressed TCRB transcripts were sequenced because the isolated RNA had all been reverse transcribed beforehand. The repertoire was sequenced with immunoSEQ multiplex PCR; TCRdb's copy has only in-frame clones and lacks some. The sample lists 600,000 to 700,000 clones, 10% to 15% occurring once. Germline V gives CDR1 SGHTA, CDR2 FQGNSA. Between the trimmed V and J ends, which lost 4 bases and 1 base, there was a span of 13 bases. The CDR3 covers 15 residues. V usage is TRBV7-2 and J usage is TRBJ2-5; D gene unclear. Material: naive CD4+ T cells from blood. This TCR derives from a man aged 18-30 years with type 1 diabetes. CDR3: CASSSRWAAQETQYF. CDR3 DNA: TGTGCCAGCAGCTCCCGCTGGGCGGCCCAAGAGACCCAGTACTTC.